This T cell receptor beta chain was recorded in a study of control samples from healthy donors and cancer patients. V gave up 1 base and J gave up 0 bases, with 12 bases separating them. CDR1 is MNHEY and CDR2 is SMNVEV in the germline V gene (reference sequence). CDR3 length: 17 residues. Sequenced by immunoSEQ multiplex PCR; TCRdb stores in-frame clones only, minus some. The sample includes around 130,000 clones, over 75% of them seen just once. The sequenced sample was blood. The gene calls are TRBV27 and TRBJ2-2; a weak D match, TRBD2 (6 bases). The clonotype was recovered from a man aged 45-65 years in good health. The CDR3 spells CASSLFGGLTNTGELFF. The CDR3 DNA reads TGTGCCAGCAGTTTATTTGGGGGGTTAACGAACACCGGGGAGCTGTTTTTT.